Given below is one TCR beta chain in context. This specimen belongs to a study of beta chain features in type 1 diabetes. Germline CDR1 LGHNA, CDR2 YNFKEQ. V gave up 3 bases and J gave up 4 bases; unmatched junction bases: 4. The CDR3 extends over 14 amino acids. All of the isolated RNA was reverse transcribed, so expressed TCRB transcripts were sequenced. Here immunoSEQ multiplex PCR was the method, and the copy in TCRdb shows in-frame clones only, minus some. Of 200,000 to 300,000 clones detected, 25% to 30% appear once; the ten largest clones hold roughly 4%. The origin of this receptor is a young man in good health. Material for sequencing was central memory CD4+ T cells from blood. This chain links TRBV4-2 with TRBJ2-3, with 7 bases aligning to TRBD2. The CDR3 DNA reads TGTGCCAGCAGCCACACTACTAGCGCAGATACGCAGTATTTT. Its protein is CASSHTTSADTQYF.